A single T cell receptor beta chain is shown here with its context. Its cognate antigen is unknown. The record originates from a study of cytomegalovirus exposure and HLA in healthy donors. General observations from the study: In a later analysis, HLA-C alleles had the fewest associated TCRs, DRB1 alleles the most. Analysis was carried out at a later point, and it linked a missense DCLRE1C variant to TCR beta V- and J-gene trimming.

The germline V gene has CDR1 LNHNV and CDR2 YYDKDF (reference sequence). Trimming left V 0 bases short and J 6 bases short, with 3 bases between. The length of the CDR3 is 11 residues. The study ran its PCR with 60 Vbeta and 13 Jbeta primers. In the source study's methods: There were around 77 million unique TCR beta chains by a later count, and 8.5 million to 14 million of them were shared. The table came from immunoSEQ multiplex PCR; TCRdb's copy has only in-frame clones and leaves some out. Clone size and the V and J calls come from that table; the DNA yielded D and trimming. The repertoire holds 140,000 to 150,000 clones, over 80% seen once, with roughly 3.4% in the top ten.

Sample: PBMCs. The rearrangement links TRBV15 to TRBJ2-7; no clear D. The TCR was taken from a male donor in good health and CMV-seronegative. CDR3 region: CATSRDSEQYF. CDR3 in DNA: TGTGCCACCAGCAGAGACTCCGAGCAGTACTTC.